This TCR beta chain was profiled in a study of breast tumors, draining lymph nodes, adjacent tissues. After removal of 5 bases from V and 5 bases from J, the junction contained 7 bases not matched to a gene. Looked up from germline, CDR1 is DFQATT and CDR2 is SNEGSKA (reference sequence). This CDR3 spans 13 amino acids. Whole-study findings and limits: Tumors had less TCR diversity than lymph nodes, more than nontumor tissue.

TCRdb ran MiXCR on the multiplex PCR reads and lists one entry per CDR3 protein. The data contain a few hundred thousand distinct CDR3 sequences, 30% to 35% of them singletons. Regarding this clonotype: The antigen remains undetermined.

The lymph nodes were axillary draining lymph nodes from breast cancer patients. The sequenced material came from axillary lymph node tissue. The V call is TRBV20-1, the J call TRBJ2-5; TRBD2 agrees at 8 bases. The TCR was taken from a female donor with breast cancer. Some clones in this sample may be carry-over from other donors' samples. This CDR3 reads CSAFAGGRETQYF. CDR3 sequence (DNA): TGCAGTGCTTTCGCGGGGGGCCGGGAGACCCAGTACTTC.